The rows below give T cell receptor beta chains drawn from one sample of a study of blood T cell repertoires in COVID-19. Measured with immunoSEQ multiplex PCR; TCRdb has only the in-frame clones, and not every one. The profile shows 150,000 to 200,000 clones, approximately 87% of them singletons. The sequenced material came from peripheral blood. Receptors originate from a man between 65 and 85 years old with active or convalescent COVID-19. CDR3s include the opening cysteine and the closing phenylalanine or tryptophan. Each record gives: CDR3 protein, CDR3 DNA, clone size, J gene, V gene, CDR3 length, D gene. The D gene is left open where the match is weak. Size is stated for part of the rows, as once, few or many counts, or as a class when the clone is expanded.

CDR3 protein: CASSPAGRFGEQYF
CDR3 DNA: TGTGCCAGCTCACCGGCAGGGAGGTTCGGCGAGCAGTACTTC
clone size: -
J gene: TRBJ2-7
V gene: TRBV18
CDR3 length: 14
D gene: -

CDR3 protein: CASSYSAGRTGNTIYF
CDR3 DNA: TGTGCCAGCAGTTACTCGGCAGGGAGGACTGGAAACACCATATATTTT
clone size: -
J gene: TRBJ1-3
V gene: TRBV6-5
CDR3 length: 16
D gene: -

CDR3 protein: CASSAFDRGPYNEQFF
CDR3 DNA: TGTGCCAGCAGTGCTTTCGACAGGGGGCCTTACAATGAGCAGTTCTTC
clone size: -
J gene: TRBJ2-1
V gene: TRBV2
CDR3 length: 16
D gene: TRBD1

CDR3 protein: CASSWEAGDTQYF
CDR3 DNA: TGTGCCAGCTCCTGGGAGGCTGGGGATACGCAGTATTTT
clone size: -
J gene: TRBJ2-3
V gene: TRBV7-9
CDR3 length: 13
D gene: -

CDR3 protein: CAWSFGHRYGYTF
CDR3 DNA: TGTGCCTGGTCCTTCGGACACCGGTATGGCTACACCTTC
clone size: -
J gene: TRBJ1-2
V gene: TRBV30
CDR3 length: 13
D gene: -

CDR3 protein: CASSPFDRAAFLTDTQYF
CDR3 DNA: TGTGCCAGCAGCCCGTTCGACAGGGCGGCGTTCCTCACAGATACGCAGTATTTT
clone size: -
J gene: TRBJ2-3
V gene: TRBV7-7
CDR3 length: 18
D gene: TRBD1

CDR3 protein: CASSDLQSSQPQHF
CDR3 DNA: TGTGCCAGCAGTGATCTTCAGTCTTCTCAGCCCCAGCATTTT
clone size: few
J gene: TRBJ1-5
V gene: TRBV2
CDR3 length: 14
D gene: -

CDR3 protein: CASSHRQKSYEQYF
CDR3 DNA: TGTGCCAGCAGCCACCGACAGAAATCCTACGAGCAGTACTTC
clone size: -
J gene: TRBJ2-7
V gene: TRBV7-9
CDR3 length: 14
D gene: -

CDR3 protein: CASSLWSAGAPDTQYF
CDR3 DNA: TGTGCCAGCAGTTTATGGTCAGCTGGAGCCCCAGATACGCAGTATTTT
clone size: -
J gene: TRBJ2-3
V gene: TRBV27
CDR3 length: 16
D gene: -

CDR3 protein: CASSVVTGDYGYTF
CDR3 DNA: TGTGCCAGCAGTGTCGTGACAGGGGACTATGGCTACACCTTC
clone size: -
J gene: TRBJ1-2
V gene: TRBV2
CDR3 length: 14
D gene: TRBD1

CDR3 protein: CASISTGAPYEQYF
CDR3 DNA: TGTGCCAGCATCTCGACAGGGGCACCCTACGAGCAGTACTTC
clone size: -
J gene: TRBJ2-7
V gene: TRBV6-5
CDR3 length: 14
D gene: TRBD1

CDR3 protein: CASSLGQPEAFF
CDR3 DNA: TGTGCCAGCAGTCTCGGACAGCCTGAAGCTTTCTTT
clone size: -
J gene: TRBJ1-1
V gene: TRBV12-3/TRBV12-4
CDR3 length: 12
D gene: -

CDR3 protein: CASSSQPGGPYEQYF
CDR3 DNA: TGTGCCAGCAGTTCACAACCAGGGGGGCCCTACGAGCAGTACTTC
clone size: -
J gene: TRBJ2-7
V gene: TRBV27
CDR3 length: 15
D gene: -

CDR3 protein: CASSQGRDRGLWDTEAFF
CDR3 DNA: TGCGCCAGCAGCCAAGGCCGGGACAGGGGGCTTTGGGACACTGAAGCTTTCTTT
clone size: -
J gene: TRBJ1-1
V gene: TRBV4-3
CDR3 length: 18
D gene: TRBD1

CDR3 protein: CASSQKYGQGNEKLFF
CDR3 DNA: TGTGCCAGCTCACAAAAGTATGGACAGGGGAATGAAAAACTGTTTTTT
clone size: -
J gene: TRBJ1-4
V gene: TRBV18
CDR3 length: 16
D gene: TRBD1

CDR3 protein: CASSIRVGELFF
CDR3 DNA: TGTGCCAGTAGTATAAGAGTTGGGGAGCTGTTTTTT
clone size: -
J gene: TRBJ2-2
V gene: TRBV19
CDR3 length: 12
D gene: -

CDR3 protein: CASSQGQFYGYTF
CDR3 DNA: TGTGCCAGCAGCCAAGGACAGTTCTATGGCTACACCTTC
clone size: -
J gene: TRBJ1-2
V gene: TRBV12-3/TRBV12-4
CDR3 length: 13
D gene: -

CDR3 protein: CASSFGQYNEQFF
CDR3 DNA: TGTGCTAGCAGCTTCGGACAGTACAATGAGCAGTTCTTC
clone size: many
J gene: TRBJ2-1
V gene: TRBV7-7
CDR3 length: 13
D gene: -

CDR3 protein: CASGLHAGTHTYEQYF
CDR3 DNA: TGTGCTAGTGGCCTACACGCCGGGACACATACCTACGAGCAGTACTTC
clone size: -
J gene: TRBJ2-7
V gene: TRBV12-5
CDR3 length: 16
D gene: -

CDR3 protein: CASSQGPQGAIGNTIYF
CDR3 DNA: TGTGCCAGCAGCCAAGGACCACAGGGGGCGATTGGAAACACCATATATTTT
clone size: -
J gene: TRBJ1-3
V gene: TRBV4-2
CDR3 length: 17
D gene: TRBD1

CDR3 protein: CASSFGGATNEKLFF
CDR3 DNA: TGTGCCAGCAGTTTTGGAGGTGCAACTAATGAAAAACTGTTTTTT
clone size: -
J gene: TRBJ1-4
V gene: TRBV27
CDR3 length: 15
D gene: -

CDR3 protein: CASSPATSGRGGANVLTF
CDR3 DNA: TGTGCCAGCAGCCCCGCTACTAGCGGGAGAGGTGGGGCCAACGTCCTGACTTTC
clone size: -
J gene: TRBJ2-6
V gene: TRBV3-1/TRBV3-2
CDR3 length: 18
D gene: TRBD2

CDR3 protein: CASSLGAGTQYF
CDR3 DNA: TGTGCCAGCAGTTTAGGGGCCGGGACCCAGTACTTC
clone size: few
J gene: TRBJ2-5
V gene: TRBV12-3/TRBV12-4
CDR3 length: 12
D gene: -

CDR3 protein: CASSQERVSPLHF
CDR3 DNA: TGCGCCAGCAGCCAAGAACGGGTTTCCCCCCTCCACTTT
clone size: -
J gene: TRBJ1-6
V gene: TRBV4-3
CDR3 length: 13
D gene: -

CDR3 protein: CASSLGTGSGYTF
CDR3 DNA: TGTGCCAGCAGCCTTGGGACAGGGAGCGGCTACACCTTC
clone size: -
J gene: TRBJ1-2
V gene: TRBV11-2
CDR3 length: 13
D gene: TRBD1

CDR3 protein: CAEGQVDEQYF
CDR3 DNA: TGTGCCGAGGGACAGGTAGACGAGCAGTACTTC
clone size: -
J gene: TRBJ2-7
V gene: TRBV2
CDR3 length: 11
D gene: TRBD1

CDR3 protein: CASSFPGTGDGANVLTF
CDR3 DNA: TGTGCCAGCAGCTTCCCCGGGACAGGGGATGGGGCCAACGTCCTGACTTTC
clone size: -
J gene: TRBJ2-6
V gene: TRBV7-9
CDR3 length: 17
D gene: TRBD1

CDR3 protein: CASSYPPRRGDYGYTF
CDR3 DNA: TGTGCCAGTAGTTACCCCCCTCGCCGCGGAGACTATGGCTACACCTTC
clone size: few
J gene: TRBJ1-2
V gene: TRBV19
CDR3 length: 16
D gene: -

CDR3 protein: CASRDGTSGYQPQHF
CDR3 DNA: TGTGCCAGTAGGGACGGGACATCGGGGTATCAGCCCCAGCATTTT
clone size: many
J gene: TRBJ1-5
V gene: TRBV19
CDR3 length: 15
D gene: -

CDR3 protein: CASSFGQGNSPLHF
CDR3 DNA: TGTGCCAGCAGCTTCGGTCAGGGGAATTCACCCCTCCACTTT
clone size: -
J gene: TRBJ1-6
V gene: TRBV11-3
CDR3 length: 14
D gene: -

CDR3 protein: CASSYSKRGEQYF
CDR3 DNA: TGTGCCAGCAGTTACTCGAAACGGGGCGAGCAGTACTTC
clone size: -
J gene: TRBJ2-7
V gene: TRBV6-5
CDR3 length: 13
D gene: -

CDR3 protein: CASSQARVGGTIYGYTF
CDR3 DNA: TGCGCCAGCAGCCAAGCTCGTGTGGGCGGGACGATCTATGGCTACACCTTC
clone size: -
J gene: TRBJ1-2
V gene: TRBV4-1
CDR3 length: 17
D gene: -

CDR3 protein: CASSYFGAGVNTEAFF
CDR3 DNA: TGTGCCAGCAGCTACTTTGGGGCGGGGGTGAACACTGAAGCTTTCTTT
clone size: -
J gene: TRBJ1-1
V gene: TRBV5-5
CDR3 length: 16
D gene: -

CDR3 protein: CASSPSGTGIGSPLHF
CDR3 DNA: TGTGCCAGCAGCCCCAGCGGGACGGGGATAGGCTCACCCCTCCACTTT
clone size: -
J gene: TRBJ1-6
V gene: TRBV7-8
CDR3 length: 16
D gene: -

CDR3 protein: CAGGEVAKNIQYF
CDR3 DNA: TGTGCCGGTGGGGAGGTAGCCAAAAACATTCAGTACTTC
clone size: -
J gene: TRBJ2-4
V gene: TRBV6-6
CDR3 length: 13
D gene: -

CDR3 protein: CASSPLAGGPYTGELFF
CDR3 DNA: TGTGCCAGCAGTCCTTTAGCGGGAGGGCCGTACACCGGGGAGCTGTTTTTT
clone size: few
J gene: TRBJ2-2
V gene: TRBV28
CDR3 length: 17
D gene: TRBD2

CDR3 protein: CASSPDGQVLYGYTF
CDR3 DNA: TGTGCCAGCTCACCCGACGGACAGGTTCTCTATGGCTACACCTTC
clone size: -
J gene: TRBJ1-2
V gene: TRBV18
CDR3 length: 15
D gene: TRBD1

CDR3 protein: CASSLWGRGRTEAFF
CDR3 DNA: TGTGCCAGCAGTTTATGGGGCAGGGGGCGCACTGAAGCTTTCTTT
clone size: -
J gene: TRBJ1-1
V gene: TRBV28
CDR3 length: 15
D gene: TRBD1

CDR3 protein: CASSESTGTSFYGYTF
CDR3 DNA: TGCGCCAGCAGTGAGTCGACAGGAACCAGCTTCTATGGCTACACCTTC
clone size: -
J gene: TRBJ1-2
V gene: TRBV10-1
CDR3 length: 16
D gene: -

CDR3 protein: CASSFAGGRETQYF
CDR3 DNA: TGCGCCAGCAGCTTCGCGGGGGGGCGGGAGACCCAGTACTTC
clone size: -
J gene: TRBJ2-5
V gene: TRBV5-1
CDR3 length: 14
D gene: TRBD2

CDR3 protein: CASRTGDPGGKLFF
CDR3 DNA: TGTGCCAGCAGGACGGGGGATCCCGGAGGAAAACTGTTTTTT
clone size: -
J gene: TRBJ1-4
V gene: TRBV2
CDR3 length: 14
D gene: -

CDR3 protein: CATSPRGPEGYTF
CDR3 DNA: TGTGCCACCAGCCCCAGGGGACCGGAGGGCTACACCTTC
clone size: -
J gene: TRBJ1-2
V gene: TRBV24-1
CDR3 length: 13
D gene: -

CDR3 protein: CASSPNRDRTEAFF
CDR3 DNA: TGTGCCAGCAGTCCTAACAGGGACCGGACTGAAGCTTTCTTT
clone size: -
J gene: TRBJ1-1
V gene: TRBV27
CDR3 length: 14
D gene: -

CDR3 protein: CASRRPGNTIYF
CDR3 DNA: TGTGCCAGCCGGAGGCCGGGAAACACCATATATTTT
clone size: -
J gene: TRBJ1-3
V gene: TRBV28
CDR3 length: 12
D gene: -

CDR3 protein: CSAKLHYEQYF
CDR3 DNA: TGCAGTGCTAAACTGCACTACGAGCAGTACTTC
clone size: few
J gene: TRBJ2-7
V gene: TRBV20-1
CDR3 length: 11
D gene: -

CDR3 protein: CASSSRLAGSSETQYF
CDR3 DNA: TGTGCCAGCAGCTCCCGACTAGCGGGGTCCTCAGAGACCCAGTACTTC
clone size: -
J gene: TRBJ2-5
V gene: TRBV3-1/TRBV3-2
CDR3 length: 16
D gene: TRBD2

CDR3 protein: CASSPSGSSDTQYF
CDR3 DNA: TGCGCCAGCAGTCCTAGCGGGAGCTCAGATACGCAGTATTTT
clone size: -
J gene: TRBJ2-3
V gene: TRBV10-2
CDR3 length: 14
D gene: TRBD2

CDR3 protein: CASSSPQGAPAGELFF
CDR3 DNA: TGTGCCAGCAGTTCACCACAGGGGGCGCCGGCCGGGGAGCTGTTTTTT
clone size: -
J gene: TRBJ2-2
V gene: TRBV6-5
CDR3 length: 16
D gene: TRBD1

CDR3 protein: CASSQDMWTGVGTEAFF
CDR3 DNA: TGCGCCAGCAGCCAAGACATGTGGACAGGAGTTGGCACTGAAGCTTTCTTT
clone size: -
J gene: TRBJ1-1
V gene: TRBV4-3
CDR3 length: 17
D gene: TRBD1

CDR3 protein: CASRKDRGAETQYF
CDR3 DNA: TGTGCCAGCAGGAAGGACAGGGGGGCAGAGACCCAGTACTTC
clone size: -
J gene: TRBJ2-5
V gene: TRBV7-8
CDR3 length: 14
D gene: TRBD1

CDR3 protein: CASSDRVRGSPLHF
CDR3 DNA: TGTGCCAGCAGTGATCGTGTCAGGGGATCACCCCTCCACTTT
clone size: -
J gene: TRBJ1-6
V gene: TRBV2
CDR3 length: 14
D gene: -

CDR3 protein: CASSPQPGVPQHF
CDR3 DNA: TGTGCCAGCAGCCCCCAACCCGGGGTTCCCCAGCATTTT
clone size: -
J gene: TRBJ1-5
V gene: TRBV14
CDR3 length: 13
D gene: -

CDR3 protein: CASSLFNSPSTQYF
CDR3 DNA: TGCGCCAGCAGCTTGTTCAACAGTCCGTCGACCCAGTACTTC
clone size: -
J gene: TRBJ2-5
V gene: TRBV5-1
CDR3 length: 14
D gene: -

CDR3 protein: CASSGQGQGTNEQFF
CDR3 DNA: TGCGCCAGCAGCGGGCAGGGACAGGGTACCAATGAGCAGTTCTTC
clone size: -
J gene: TRBJ2-1
V gene: TRBV5-1
CDR3 length: 15
D gene: TRBD1

CDR3 protein: CASSITGSSYNEQFF
CDR3 DNA: TGTGCCAGTAGTATAACAGGGAGCTCCTACAATGAGCAGTTCTTC
clone size: -
J gene: TRBJ2-1
V gene: TRBV19
CDR3 length: 15
D gene: -

CDR3 protein: CASSYYSRNTEAFF
CDR3 DNA: TGTGCCAGCAGTTACTACAGCCGGAACACTGAAGCTTTCTTT
clone size: -
J gene: TRBJ1-1
V gene: TRBV6-2/TRBV6-3
CDR3 length: 14
D gene: -

CDR3 protein: CASSQDPGTGRFF
CDR3 DNA: TGTGCCAGCAGCCAAGATCCGGGGACAGGAAGGTTCTTC
clone size: -
J gene: TRBJ2-1
V gene: TRBV3-1/TRBV3-2
CDR3 length: 13
D gene: TRBD1